The T cell receptor (beta chain) described here comes from a study of shared clonotypes between healthy human individuals. Study conclusions and caveats: Enrolling few donors narrowed the genetic and exposure-history diversity that was represented.

Every subset's genomic DNA went evenly onto several immunoSEQ plates. This table comes from immunoSEQ multiplex PCR, and its TCRdb copy is limited to in-frame clones, with some not included. The profile shows about 2 million clones, roughly 94% of them singletons. The CDR3 loop spans 15 amino acids. Germline loops: CDR1 LGHNA, CDR2 YNFKEQ. The V gene lost 0 bases and the J gene lost 6 bases, with 12 bases spanning the gap. As to this clone: Its target is not known.

Positively selected for CCR7, the CD45RO-negative cells used as naive CD8 cells excluded terminally differentiated effector memory CD45RA+ cells. This sequence was found in a man between 18 and 35 years old in good health. V and J are TRBV4-2 and TRBJ2-1, with D maybe TRBD2 (5 bases). What was sequenced was naive CD8+ T cells sorted from blood. CDR3 coding DNA: TGTGCCAGCAGCCAAGAGGCTGTTCTAGCCAATGAGCAGTTCTTC. Residues: CASSQEAVLANEQFF.